This entry describes one T cell receptor (beta chain). These data are taken from a study of blood T cell repertoires in COVID-19. Study summary: The cDNA or gDNA used as material had been derived from T cells, B-cell-depleted T cells, or PBMCs.

Source study methods: By means of reference gene primer amplification, nucleated cell counts were estimated. TCRdb's table, derived via immunoSEQ multiplex PCR, lists solely in-frame clones and lacks some. V and J calls and clone size come straight from that table; D and trimming were deduced from the DNA. The sample yields a few hundred thousand clones, about 90% seen once. The receptor was derived from a human donor in a cohort exposed to, infected with or recovered from COVID-19 (not recorded which). The donor label of this sample is uncertain. Sequencing input: PBMCs or T cells enriched from blood (not recorded which).

The CDR3 spells CASSLRDYGYTF. CDR3 coding DNA: TGTGCCAGCAGCCTCCGAGACTATGGCTACACCTTC. The gene calls are TRBV3-1 (or the pseudogene TRBV3-2) and TRBJ1-2; no definite D call. The germline gives CDR1 LGHDT, CDR2 YNNKEL (reference sequence). This CDR3 contains 12 residues. Deletions cut 4 bases from V and 3 bases from J, with 6 bases between.